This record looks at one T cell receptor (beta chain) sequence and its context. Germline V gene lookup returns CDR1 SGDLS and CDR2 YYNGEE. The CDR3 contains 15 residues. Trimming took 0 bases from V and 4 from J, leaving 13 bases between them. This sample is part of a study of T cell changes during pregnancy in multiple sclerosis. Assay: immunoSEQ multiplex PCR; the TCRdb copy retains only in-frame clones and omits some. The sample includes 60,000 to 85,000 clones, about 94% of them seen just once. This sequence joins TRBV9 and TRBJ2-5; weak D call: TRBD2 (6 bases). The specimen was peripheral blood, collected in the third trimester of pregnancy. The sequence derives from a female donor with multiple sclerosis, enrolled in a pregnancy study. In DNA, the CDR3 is TGTGCCAGCAGCGTAGCCAGCGGGTTAGGAGAGACCCAGTACTTC. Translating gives CASSVASGLGETQYF.